This T cell receptor beta chain was profiled in a study of T cells in Graves' hyperthyroidism and ophthalmopathy. Amplified regions were TCR beta CDR3 sequences from RNA transcripts. TCR CDR3 regions were first amplified by RT-PCR with HTBI primers. TCRdb reanalysed the multiplex PCR reads using MiXCR and keeps one entry per CDR3 protein. Of about 520,000 distinct CDR3 sequences listed, roughly a quarter were seen once; the top ten hold approximately 10%. This clonotype was recorded at least ten times. The CDR3 is 15 residues long. Unmatched junction bases numbered 7, after V lost 6 bases and J lost 0 bases. Germline values: CDR1 MNHNS, CDR2 SASEGT.

The J gene is TRBJ1-1, the V gene TRBV6-1, with 7 nucleotides matching TRBD1. The sample taken for sequencing was blood. This receptor was taken from a woman between 25 and 40 years old with Graves' ophthalmopathy. CDR3 DNA sequence: TGTGCCAGCAGCAGGGGGACGGATGTGAACACTGAAGCTTTCTTT. This encodes CASSRGTDVNTEAFF.